This paragraph reports one T cell receptor beta chain. Antigen specificity is unknown. Every participating donor contributed about 10 milliliters of peripheral blood through a draw. Sample-barcoded 5' priming and a J-beta primer mix drove a second PCR of roughly 6 to 12 cycles. TCRdb reprocessed the 5' RACE reads via MiXCR and lists one record per CDR3 protein. The data contain approximately 690,000 distinct CDR3 sequences, around three fifths of them seen just once; the ten biggest clones take up more than 35%. CDR3 length equals 15 residues. Germline-derived CDR1 and CDR2 are SGHRS and YFSETQ. The V end lost 3 bases, the J end lost 8 bases, and 17 bases lay between the germline ends. This specimen comes from a study of blood T cells in healthy people across ages. Broader study findings: Donor CMV status, an unknown factor, possibly confounded changes in expanded clonotypes.

V is TRBV5-1 and J is TRBJ1-4, with unresolved D. The source of this sequence is a man in his sixties in good health. The material sequenced was blood. CDR3 region: CASSWESRFSEKLFF. The CDR3 DNA sequence: TGCGCCAGCAGCTGGGAGTCGCGGTTTTCGGAAAAACTGTTTTTT.